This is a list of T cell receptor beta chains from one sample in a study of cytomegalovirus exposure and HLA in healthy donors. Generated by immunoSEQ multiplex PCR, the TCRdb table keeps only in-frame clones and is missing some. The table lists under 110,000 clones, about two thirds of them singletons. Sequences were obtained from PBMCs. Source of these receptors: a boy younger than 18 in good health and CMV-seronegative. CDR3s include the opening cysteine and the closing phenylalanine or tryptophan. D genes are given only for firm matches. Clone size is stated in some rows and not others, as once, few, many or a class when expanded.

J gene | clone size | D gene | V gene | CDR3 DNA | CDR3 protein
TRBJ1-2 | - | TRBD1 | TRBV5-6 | TGTGCCAGCAGCTTGGGTTTTTCGGACAGGGTTTTTAGTGGCTACACCTTC | CASSLGFSDRVFSGYTF
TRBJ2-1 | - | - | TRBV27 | TGTGCCAGCAGTTTACGGGGACTCGAAGCTACTGAGCAGTTCTTC | CASSLRGLEATEQFF
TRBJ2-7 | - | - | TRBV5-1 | TGCGCCAGCAGCTTTTTGGATAGCGGAGACTACGAGCAGTACTTC | CASSFLDSGDYEQYF
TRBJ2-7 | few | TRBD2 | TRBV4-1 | TGCGCCAGCAGCCAGCCGGGACTAGCTGGCGAGCAGTACTTC | CASSQPGLAGEQYF
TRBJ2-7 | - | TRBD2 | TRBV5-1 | TGCGCCAGCACCGCGGGGCTAGCGGGACTCTACGAGCAGTACTTC | CASTAGLAGLYEQYF
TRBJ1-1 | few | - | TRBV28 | TGTGCCAGCAAGGGTTCGCGGGGGATAAACACTGAAGCTTTCTTT | CASKGSRGINTEAFF
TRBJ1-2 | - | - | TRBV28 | TGTGCCAGCAGTACAGGTGATCCTGGCGGCTACACCTTC | CASSTGDPGGYTF
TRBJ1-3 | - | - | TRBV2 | TGTGCCAGCAGTGAAGCGCGGGAGACAAGGCGATCTGGAAACACCATATATTTT | CASSEARETRRSGNTIYF
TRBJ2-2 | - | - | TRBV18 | TGTGCCAGCGAGAGTTTAGGGACTTACACCGGGGAGCTGTTTTTT | CASESLGTYTGELFF
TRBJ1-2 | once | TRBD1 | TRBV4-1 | TGCGCCAGCAGCCATCCAGTTAGGGGGCCCGGCTACACCTTC | CASSHPVRGPGYTF
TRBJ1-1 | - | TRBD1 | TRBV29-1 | TGCAGCGTTGAGGGACAGTACATGAACACTGAAGCTTTCTTT | CSVEGQYMNTEAFF
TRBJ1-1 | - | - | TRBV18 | TGTGCCAGCTCACCCCTGGGGGAGGGCACTGAAGCTTTCTTT | CASSPLGEGTEAFF
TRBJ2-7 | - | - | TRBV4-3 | TGCGCCAGCAGTCGAGACAGGACCCCTTACCACGAGCAGTACTTC | CASSRDRTPYHEQYF
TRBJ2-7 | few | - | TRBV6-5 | TGTGCCAGCAGTTATGGGGCAGGGCATCAGTACGAGCAGTACTTC | CASSYGAGHQYEQYF
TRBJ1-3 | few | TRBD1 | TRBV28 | TGTGCCAGCAGTTTACAGGGGGCGGCTGGAAACACCATATATTTT | CASSLQGAAGNTIYF
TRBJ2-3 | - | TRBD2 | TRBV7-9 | TGTGCCAGCAGCTTATTTATCGGACTAGGCACAGATACGCAGTATTTT | CASSLFIGLGTDTQYF
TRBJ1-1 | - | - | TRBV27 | TGTGCCAGCAGTTTACGGGGAGGTGAAGCTTTCTTT | CASSLRGGEAFF
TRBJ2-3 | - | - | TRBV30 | TGTGCCTGGAAAGGAGGGGTTATCCCCCGGGACGAGAGCACAGATACGCAGTATTTT | CAWKGGVIPRDESTDTQYF
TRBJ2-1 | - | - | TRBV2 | TGTGCCAGCAGTTTGAATAGCAATAATAAGTTCTTC | CASSLNSNNKFF
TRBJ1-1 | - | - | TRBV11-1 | TGTGCCAGCAGCTTACTCAGGGGTATGAACACTGAAGCTTTCTTT | CASSLLRGMNTEAFF
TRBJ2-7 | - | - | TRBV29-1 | TGCAGCGGTGCTACAGGGAGCGGCGCCTACGAGCAGTACTTC | CSGATGSGAYEQYF
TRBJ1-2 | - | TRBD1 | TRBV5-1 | TGCGCCAGCAGCTTGGGGGGGACAGGGACCTACTATGGCTACACCTTC | CASSLGGTGTYYGYTF
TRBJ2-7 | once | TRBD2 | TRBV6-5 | TGTGCCAGCAGTTACTCGGGCGGGGGTACCTACGAGCAGTACTTC | CASSYSGGGTYEQYF
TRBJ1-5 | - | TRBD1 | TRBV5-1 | TGCGCCAGCAGTTATGACAGGGAGCCCCAGCATTTT | CASSYDREPQHF
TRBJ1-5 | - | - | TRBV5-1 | TGCGCCAGCAGCTTACGGCCGGGAGGCAATCAGCCCCAGCATTTT | CASSLRPGGNQPQHF
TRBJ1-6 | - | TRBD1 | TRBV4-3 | TGCGCCAGCAGCCAACCGGGACAGTCGTCACCCCTCCACTTT | CASSQPGQSSPLHF
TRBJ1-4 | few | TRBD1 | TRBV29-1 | TGCAGCGTTGGAGCAGGCAGGGGGAACGAAAAACTGTTTTTT | CSVGAGRGNEKLFF
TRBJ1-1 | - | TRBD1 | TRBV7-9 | TGTGCCAGCAGCCTGGACAGGGGGCGAGGAAACACTGAAGCTTTCTTT | CASSLDRGRGNTEAFF
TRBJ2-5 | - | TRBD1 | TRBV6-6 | TGTGCCAGCAGTTACGGGCAGGGGGAAATTGTGGAGACCCAGTACTTC | CASSYGQGEIVETQYF
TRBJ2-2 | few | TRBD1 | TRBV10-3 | TGTGCCATCAGCATAAGACAGGGGACAGGGACCGGGGAGCTGTTTTTT | CAISIRQGTGTGELFF